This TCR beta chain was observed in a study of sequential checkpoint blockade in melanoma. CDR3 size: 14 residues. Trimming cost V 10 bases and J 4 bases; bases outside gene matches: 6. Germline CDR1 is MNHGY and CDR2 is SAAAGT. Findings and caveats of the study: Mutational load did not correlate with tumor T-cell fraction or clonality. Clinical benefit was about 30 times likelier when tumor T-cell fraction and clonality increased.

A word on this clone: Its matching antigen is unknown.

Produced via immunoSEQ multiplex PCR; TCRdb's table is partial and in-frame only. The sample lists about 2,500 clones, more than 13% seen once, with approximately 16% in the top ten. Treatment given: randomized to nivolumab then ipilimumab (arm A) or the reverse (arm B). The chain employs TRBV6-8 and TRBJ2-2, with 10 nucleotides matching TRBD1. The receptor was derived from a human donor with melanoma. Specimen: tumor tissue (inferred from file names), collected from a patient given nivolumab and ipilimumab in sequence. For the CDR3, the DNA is TGTGCCACCTCCGGGACAGGGGTCACCGGGGAGCTGTTTTTT. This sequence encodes CATSGTGVTGELFF.